One sample yielded the 28 T cell receptor beta chains listed below, sequenced in a study of OX40 agonist ivuxolimab in advanced cancers. The method was immunoSEQ multiplex PCR; TCRdb's version includes in-frame clones alone and lacks a portion of them. Found here are about 50,000 clones, approximately 95% of them singletons; the top ten hold over 20%. This specimen was CD4+ or CD8+ T cells sorted from blood, taken in a trial of the OX40 agonist ivuxolimab. These receptors were collected from an adult with an advanced solid tumor such as melanoma, head and neck, liver or kidney cancer.

V is TRBV27 and J is TRBJ2-1, with TRBD2 identical over 8 bases. The CDR3 extends over 15 amino acids. After removal of 5 bases from V and 6 bases from J, the junction contained 9 bases not matched to a gene. Germline assignment: CDR1 MNHEY and CDR2 SMNVEV (reference sequence). The CDR3 is CASSPVMAGGNEQFF. The CDR3 region has the DNA TGTGCCAGCAGTCCCGTTATGGCGGGAGGCAATGAGCAGTTCTTC.

CDR3 in amino acids: CASSLTGLANSGANVLTF. CDR3 coding DNA: TGCGCCAGCAGCCTCACCGGACTAGCGAACTCTGGGGCCAACGTCCTGACTTTC. The chain joins TRBV4-1 to TRBJ2-6; 9 nucleotides align to TRBD2. CDR3 length: 18 amino acids. V was pared by 4 bases and J by 0 bases, with 7 bases of the junction left unmatched. Germline V gene lookup returns CDR1 MGHRA and CDR2 YSYEKL.

The rearrangement links TRBV4-3 to TRBJ2-7; no clear D gene. Trimming pared 5 bases from V and 0 bases from J, leaving 11 bases between. The CDR3 contains 14 residues. Germline V lookup: CDR1 LGHNA, CDR2 YSLEER. The CDR3 here is CASSEERLSYEQYF. CDR3 DNA sequence: TGCGCCAGCAGCGAGGAGCGACTCTCCTACGAGCAGTACTTC.

V usage is TRBV4-1 and J usage is TRBJ2-2; D possibly corresponds to TRBD1 (5 bases). In germline, CDR1 is MGHRA, CDR2 YSYEKL. The germline V and J ends were trimmed by 1 base and 0 bases, with 12 bases remaining between them. The CDR3 has 17 amino acids. The CDR3 loop reads CASSQVPNRPNTGELFF. For the CDR3, the DNA is TGCGCCAGCAGCCAAGTCCCGAACAGGCCGAACACCGGGGAGCTGTTTTTT.

The rearrangement links TRBV28 to TRBJ2-7; TRBD1 matches at 7 bases. Germline loops: CDR1 MDHEN, CDR2 SYDVKM. CDR3 length: 13 amino acids. Unmatched junction bases numbered 4, after V lost 7 bases and J lost 1 base. The CDR3: CASKNRGSYEQYF. The CDR3 nucleotides are TGTGCCAGCAAAAACAGGGGATCCTACGAGCAGTACTTC.

The chain couples TRBV28 to TRBJ1-3, with unresolved D. The V gene lost 3 bases and the J gene lost 0 bases, with 0 bases spanning the gap. CDR1 is MDHEN, CDR2 SYDVKM, per germline. The CDR3 extends over 12 amino acids. CDR3 sequence reads: CASSFSGNTIYF. The CDR3, as DNA: TGTGCCAGCAGTTTCTCTGGAAACACCATATATTTT.

This clone was counted once. The chain links TRBV7-2 to TRBJ2-7, with TRBD2 matching over 11 bases. Germline CDR1 and CDR2: SGHTA and FQGNSA. This CDR3 has 18 amino acids. The J segment lost 4 bases and the V segment lost 1 base, leaving 12 bases of the junction unmatched. The CDR3 bases are TGTGCCAGCAGCTTAGAACTAGCGGGAGTAAGCGCGGGGTACGAGCAGTACTTC. As protein: CASSLELAGVSAGYEQYF.

This clone showed up just once. The rearrangement links TRBV7-6 to TRBJ2-7; TRBD1 or TRBD2 may be the D gene (5 bases each). Germline V gene sequence: CDR1 SGHVS, CDR2 FNYEAQ. V was clipped by 3 bases and J by 2 bases, with 8 bases between them. The CDR3 loop spans 13 amino acids. This chain's CDR3 is CASSLGETYEQYF. Written as DNA, the CDR3 is TGTGCCAGCAGCTTGGGGGAGACCTACGAGCAGTACTTC.

This chain uses TRBV5-1 with TRBJ2-5, with D hard to call. Germline assignment: CDR1 SGHRS and CDR2 YFSETQ. The CDR3 is 14 residues long. Trimming left V 4 bases short and J 4 bases short, with 14 bases between. The CDR3 protein is CASSPQRWGETQYF. The DNA for the CDR3 is TGCGCCAGCAGCCCCCAGCGATGGGGAGAGACCCAGTACTTC.

V and J are TRBV7-2 and TRBJ1-1; D remains ambiguous. The CDR3 has 14 residues. Trimming removed 1 base at V and 5 bases at J, with 11 bases between. CDR1 is SGHTA, CDR2 FQGNSA, per germline. This CDR3 is CASSLEEYRTEAFF. As DNA, the CDR3 is TGTGCCAGCAGCTTAGAAGAATACCGGACTGAAGCTTTCTTT.

This chain joins TRBV28 and TRBJ2-7, with TRBD1 identical over 7 bases. With 5 bases clipped from V and 4 bases from J, the junction kept 14 bases outside the gene matches. Germline V CDR1 and CDR2: MDHEN, SYDVKM. This CDR3 is built from 16 residues. The DNA of the CDR3 is TGTGCCAGCAGTCGCGCCAGCCGGGACAGACCATACGAGCAGTACTTC. Its translation is CASSRASRDRPYEQYF. Looking up the rest from reference TRBV28 and TRBJ2-7 gives the full variable domain: DVKVTQSSRYLVKRTGEKVFLECVQDMDHENMFWYRQDPGLGLRLIYFSYDVKMKEKGDIPEGYSVSREKKERFSLILESASTNQTSMYLCASSRASRDRPYEQYFGPGTRLTVT.

In its sample, this clone was seen once. The chain employs TRBV19 and TRBJ1-5, with 9 bases lining up with TRBD1. V lost 3 bases and J lost 7; bases outside the gene matches: 4. The CDR3 spans 14 residues. Per the germline V gene, CDR1 is LNHDA and CDR2 is SQIVND (reference sequence). CDR3 in amino acids: CASSMIQGAQPQHF. The CDR3 DNA follows: TGTGCCAGTAGTATGATACAGGGGGCCCAGCCCCAGCATTTT.

This chain joins TRBV7-8 and TRBJ2-1; 10 bases align to TRBD2. V lost 4 bases, J lost 8 bases, and 11 bases stayed unmatched. CDR3 length: 16 residues. CDR1 and CDR2 from the germline V gene are SGHVS and FQNEAQ. CDR3 protein: CASSSTLAGGRDEQFF. Here the CDR3 DNA reads TGTGCCAGCAGCTCGACCTTAGCGGGAGGCAGGGATGAGCAGTTCTTC.

The chain links TRBV27 to TRBJ2-5, with D possibly TRBD1 on 6 matching bases. V was trimmed by 4 bases and J by 5 bases, leaving 14 bases between them. CDR1 and CDR2 from the germline V gene are MNHEY and SMNVEV (reference sequence). This CDR3 region has 14 residues. This chain's CDR3 is CASSYVRGYETQYF. CDR3 in DNA: TGTGCCAGCAGTTACGTCAGGGGATATGAGACCCAGTACTTC.

V and J are TRBV5-1 and TRBJ2-4; 11 bases are shared with TRBD2. V was pared by 0 bases and J by 12 bases, with 8 bases of the junction left unmatched. Germline CDR1 SGHRS, CDR2 YFSETQ. The CDR3 consists of 15 residues. The chain's CDR3 is CASSLVGSGRATQYF. Here the CDR3 DNA reads TGCGCCAGCAGCTTGGTAGGTAGCGGGAGGGCGACTCAGTACTTC. The entire variable domain, with the rest obtained from reference TRBV5-1 and TRBJ2-4, is as follows: KAGVTQTPRYLIKTRGQQVTLSCSPISGHRSVSWYQQTPGQGLQFLFEYFSETQRNKGNFPGRFSGRQFSNSRSEMNVSTLELGDSALYLCASSLVGSGRATQYFGAGTRLSVL.

The rearrangement uses TRBV28 and TRBJ2-7, with 8 bases matching TRBD1. V lost 2 bases to trimming and J lost 3 bases; unmatched junction nucleotides: 6. Germline CDR1 MDHEN, CDR2 SYDVKM. The CDR3 length is 15 residues. The CDR3 spells CASSLGQGAIYEQYF. In DNA, the CDR3 is TGTGCCAGCAGTTTAGGGCAGGGGGCAATCTACGAGCAGTACTTC.

This chain links TRBV6-6 with TRBJ2-7, with 9 bases lining up with TRBD2. After removal of 7 bases from V and 4 bases from J, the junction contained 11 bases not matched to a gene. Germline V lookup: CDR1 MNHNY, CDR2 SVGAGI (reference sequence). The CDR3 loop spans 15 amino acids. The CDR3 is CASIRSGSGAYEQYF. Written as DNA, the CDR3 is TGTGCCAGCATCCGTAGCGGGAGTGGGGCTTACGAGCAGTACTTC.

This sequence joins TRBV5-6 and TRBJ2-7; D perhaps matches TRBD2 (5 bases). The CDR3 is 12 amino acids. The V gene's germline CDR1 is SGHDT and CDR2 YYEEEE. The ends were cut back, 5 bases at V and 7 bases at J, with 13 bases in the middle. The CDR3 nucleotides are TGTGCCAGCAGTCAACCGGGAAGGGAGCAGTACTTC. Protein sequence: CASSQPGREQYF. The complete variable domain, with remaining parts taken from reference TRBV5-6 and TRBJ2-7, reads DAGVTQSPTHLIKTRGQQVTLRCSPKSGHDTVSWYQQALGQGPQFIFQYYEEEERQRGNFPDRFSGHQFPNYSSELNVNALLLGDSALYLCASSQPGREQYFGPGTRLTVT.

V and J are TRBV27 and TRBJ2-7; 7 bases align to TRBD2. V shed 8 bases, J shed 2 bases, and the junction held 12 bases outside the gene matches. The CDR3 sequence is 15 residues long. In germline, CDR1 is MNHEY, CDR2 SMNVEV (reference sequence). Written as DNA, the CDR3 is TGTGCCAGCCTTCCCTCGGGGGGTCTACCCTACGAGCAGTACTTC. Its protein is CASLPSGGLPYEQYF.

The chain is built from TRBV19 and TRBJ2-1; 15 bases align to TRBD2. Germline V gives CDR1 LNHDA, CDR2 SQIVND (reference sequence). The J segment lost 4 bases and the V segment lost 6 bases, leaving 4 bases of the junction unmatched. The CDR3 runs to 16 residues. CDR3 bases: TGTGCCAGTAGATACGGACTAGCGGGAGGGTACAATGAGCAGTTCTTC. Amino acids: CASRYGLAGGYNEQFF.

This chain joins TRBV30 and TRBJ2-3; no reliable D call. Germline CDR1 is GTSNPN and CDR2 is SVGIG (reference sequence). The germline V and J ends were trimmed by 5 bases and 0 bases, with 3 bases remaining between them. The CDR3 is 11 amino acids. CDR3 in amino acids: CAWRSTDTQYF. The DNA of the CDR3 is TGTGCCTGGCGGAGCACAGATACGCAGTATTTT. Filled out from reference TRBV30 and TRBJ2-3, the complete variable domain reads SQTIHQWPATLVQPVGSPLSLECTVEGTSNPNLYWYRQAAGRGLQLLFYSVGIGQISSEVPQNLSASRPQDRQFILSSKKLLLSDSGFYLCAWRSTDTQYFGPGTRLTVL.

The chain joins TRBV5-1 to TRBJ1-4; perhaps TRBD1 as D (5 bases). Germline V gene data show CDR1 as SGHRS and CDR2 as YFSETQ. The V gene lost 7 bases and the J gene lost 5 bases, with 18 bases spanning the gap. The CDR3 has 15 residues. CDR3 DNA: TGCGCCAGCGCCTCCTTAGGGGCTGGGAATGAAAAACTGTTTTTT. Translation gives CASASLGAGNEKLFF.

V and J are TRBV27 and TRBJ2-7; 8 bases match TRBD1. Trimming took 5 bases from V and 3 from J; bases not matched to a gene: 6. The CDR3 contains 14 residues. Germline V gene lookup returns CDR1 MNHEY and CDR2 SMNVEV (reference sequence). CDR3 nucleotide sequence: TGTGCCAGCAGTATCTCGACAGGGGACTACGAGCAGTACTTC. This translates into CASSISTGDYEQYF.

The CDR3 is CASRAGELFF. CDR3 DNA sequence: TGTGCCAGCAGGGCCGGGGAGCTGTTTTTT. The chain recombines TRBV11-2 with TRBJ2-2; D unclear. V lost 6 bases, J lost 6 bases, and 2 bases lay in between. Germline-derived CDR1 and CDR2 are SGHAT and FQNNGV. The length of the CDR3 is 10 residues.

The gene calls are TRBV2 and TRBJ2-7; tentative D call: TRBD2 (6 bases). Germline lookup yields CDR1 SNHLY and CDR2 FYNNEI. The CDR3 length is 15 residues. V lost 6 bases to trimming and J lost 1 base, with 16 bases between them. The CDR3 nucleotides are TGTGCCAGCAGGGCGGGCGGGGACCCTTCCTACGAGCAGTACTTC. Amino acids: CASRAGGDPSYEQYF.

This rearrangement joins TRBV27 to TRBJ2-2; D not certain. Germline lookup yields CDR1 MNHEY and CDR2 SMNVEV (reference sequence). The CDR3 sequence is 13 residues long. V was pared by 1 base and J by 4 bases, with 4 bases between. This CDR3 reads CASSLLGTGELFF. The CDR3 DNA is TGTGCCAGCAGTTTATTGGGCACCGGGGAGCTGTTTTTT.

The chain recombines TRBV28 with TRBJ2-1, with D perhaps TRBD1 (5 bases). The length of the CDR3 is 17 residues. CDR1 is MDHEN, CDR2 SYDVKM, per germline. The V end was cut by 3 bases, the J end by 4 bases, with 19 bases between. CDR3 DNA sequence: TGTGCCAGCAGTTTCCCAGATCAGGGAAGCTTATACAATGAGCAGTTCTTC. This codes for CASSFPDQGSLYNEQFF.

Comments on this clone: Compared with germline, one end of the junction differs, possibly owing to a read error. The V and J genes are TRBV27 and TRBJ2-7, with a possible D match to TRBD2 (6 bases). The length of the CDR3 is 15 residues. Germline CDR1 is MNHEY and CDR2 is SMNVEV (reference sequence). This CDR3 is CASSLSFSGTAEQYF. In nucleotides, the CDR3 is TGTGCCAGCAGTCTATCGTTTAGCGGTACTGCCGAGCAGTACTTC.